This T cell receptor (beta chain) was recovered during a study of T cells in Graves' hyperthyroidism and ophthalmopathy. Amplification yielded TCR beta CDR3 regions, with RNA transcripts as the source. The TCR CDR3 was amplified in a first-round RT-PCR using the HTBI primer set. TCRdb re-analysed the multiplex PCR reads in MiXCR, keeping a single row per CDR3 protein. Among roughly 420,000 distinct CDR3 sequences, approximately 14% were seen once, and the ten largest hold roughly 7.4%. The germline V and J ends were trimmed by 1 base and 8 bases, with 14 bases remaining between them. The CDR3 is 14 residues long. Germline V gene sequence: CDR1 MGHRA, CDR2 YSYEKL. This clonotype was counted many times. No ophthalmopathy progression within 18 months constituted stable Graves' hyperthyroidism. Diagnoses used clinical symptoms, serum thyroxine and TRAb, thyroid ultrasound and orbital computed tomography. 10 ml fresh peripheral blood yielded the PBMCs.

The sample was blood. The rearrangement joins TRBV4-1 to TRBJ1-2, with D possibly being TRBD1 (5 bases). The receptor was derived from a woman younger than 35 with Graves' hyperthyroidism. The CDR3 spells CASSQVGTAEGYTF. DNA of the CDR3: TGCGCCAGCAGCCAAGTCGGGACGGCGGAGGGCTACACCTTC.